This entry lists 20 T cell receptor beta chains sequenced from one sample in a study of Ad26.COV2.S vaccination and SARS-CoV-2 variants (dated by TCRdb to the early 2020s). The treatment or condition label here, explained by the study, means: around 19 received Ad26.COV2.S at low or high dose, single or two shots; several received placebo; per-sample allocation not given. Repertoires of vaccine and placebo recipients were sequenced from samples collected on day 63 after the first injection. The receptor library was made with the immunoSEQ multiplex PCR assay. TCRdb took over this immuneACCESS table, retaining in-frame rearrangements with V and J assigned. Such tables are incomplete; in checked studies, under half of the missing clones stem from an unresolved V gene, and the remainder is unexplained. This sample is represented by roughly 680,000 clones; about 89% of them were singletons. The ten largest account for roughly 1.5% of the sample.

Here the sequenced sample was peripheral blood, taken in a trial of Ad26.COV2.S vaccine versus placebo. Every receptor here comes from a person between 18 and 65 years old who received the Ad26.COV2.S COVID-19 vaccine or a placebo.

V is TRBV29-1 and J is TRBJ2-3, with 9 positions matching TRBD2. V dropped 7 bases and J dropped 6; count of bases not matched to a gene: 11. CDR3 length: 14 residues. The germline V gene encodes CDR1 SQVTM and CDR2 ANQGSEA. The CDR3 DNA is TGCAGCGGATTAGCGGGAGCCCCAGGGGATACGCAGTATTTT. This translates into CSGLAGAPGDTQYF.

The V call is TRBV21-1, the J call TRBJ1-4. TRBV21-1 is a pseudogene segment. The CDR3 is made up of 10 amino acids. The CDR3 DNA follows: TGTGCCAGCAGCAGGGTAAAACTGTTTTTT. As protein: CASSRVKLFF.

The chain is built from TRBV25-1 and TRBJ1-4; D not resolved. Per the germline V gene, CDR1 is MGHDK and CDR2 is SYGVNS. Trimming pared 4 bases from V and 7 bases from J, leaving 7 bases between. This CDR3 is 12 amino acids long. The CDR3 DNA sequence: TGTGCCAGCAGTGCCTCGGGTGAAAAACTGTTTTTT. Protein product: CASSASGEKLFF.

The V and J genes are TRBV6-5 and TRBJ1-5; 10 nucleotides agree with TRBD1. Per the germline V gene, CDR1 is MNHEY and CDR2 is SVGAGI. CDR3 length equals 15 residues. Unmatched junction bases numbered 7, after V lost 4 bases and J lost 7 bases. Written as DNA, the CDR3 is TGTGCCAGCAGTTCCGACAGGGGGCGCACCCAGCCCCAGCATTTT. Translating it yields CASSSDRGRTQPQHF.

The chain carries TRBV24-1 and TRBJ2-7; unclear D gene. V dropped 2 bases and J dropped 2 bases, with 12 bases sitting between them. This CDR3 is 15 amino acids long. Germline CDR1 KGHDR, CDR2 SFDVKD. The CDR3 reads CATSDSPGSAYEQYF. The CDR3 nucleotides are TGTGCCACCAGTGATTCCCCGGGCAGTGCCTACGAGCAGTACTTC.

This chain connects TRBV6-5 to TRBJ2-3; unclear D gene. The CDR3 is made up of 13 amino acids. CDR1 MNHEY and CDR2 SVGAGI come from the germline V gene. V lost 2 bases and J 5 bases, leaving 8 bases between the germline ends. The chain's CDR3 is CASSYKGGDTQYF. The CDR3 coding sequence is TGTGCCAGCAGTTACAAGGGTGGAGATACGCAGTATTTT.

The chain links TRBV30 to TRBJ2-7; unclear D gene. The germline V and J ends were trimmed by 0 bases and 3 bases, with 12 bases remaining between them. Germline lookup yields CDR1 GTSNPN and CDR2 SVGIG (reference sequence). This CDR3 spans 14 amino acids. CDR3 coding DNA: TGTGCCTGGAGTGTAGGGCATAACCTCTACGAGCAGTACTTC. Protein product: CAWSVGHNLYEQYF. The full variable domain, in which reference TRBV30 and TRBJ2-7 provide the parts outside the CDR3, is SQTIHQWPATLVQPVGSPLSLECTVEGTSNPNLYWYRQAAGRGLQLLFYSVGIGQISSEVPQNLSASRPQDRQFILSSKKLLLSDSGFYLCAWSVGHNLYEQYFGPGTRLTVT.

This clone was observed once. CDR3 residues: CAWSIGAGGQPQHF. The CDR3 region has the DNA TGTGCCTGGAGTATAGGGGCTGGTGGTCAGCCCCAGCATTTT. V is TRBV30 and J is TRBJ1-5, with a possible D match to TRBD1 (5 bases). The CDR3 is 14 amino acids. V was shortened by 2 bases and J by 6 bases, with 14 bases between the two germline ends. Germline lookup yields CDR1 GTSNPN and CDR2 SVGIG (reference sequence).

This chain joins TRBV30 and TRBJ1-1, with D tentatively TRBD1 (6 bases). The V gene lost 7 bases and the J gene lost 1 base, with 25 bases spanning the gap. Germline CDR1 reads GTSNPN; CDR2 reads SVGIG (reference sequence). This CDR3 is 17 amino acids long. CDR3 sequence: CAFTSTGGGGGNTEAFF. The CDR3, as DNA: TGTGCCTTCACCTCGACTGGGGGGGGCGGAGGGAACACTGAAGCTTTCTTT.

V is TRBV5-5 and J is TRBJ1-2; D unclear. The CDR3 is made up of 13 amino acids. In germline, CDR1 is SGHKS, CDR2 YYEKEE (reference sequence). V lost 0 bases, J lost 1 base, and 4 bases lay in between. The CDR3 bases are TGTGCCAGCAGCTTGGGCGATAACTATGGCTACACCTTC. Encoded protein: CASSLGDNYGYTF.

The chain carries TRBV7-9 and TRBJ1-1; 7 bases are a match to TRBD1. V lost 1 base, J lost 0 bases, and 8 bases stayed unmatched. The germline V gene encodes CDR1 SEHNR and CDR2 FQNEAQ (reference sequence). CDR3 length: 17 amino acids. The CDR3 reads CASSLGQGGFVNTEAFF. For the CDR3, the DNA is TGTGCCAGCAGCTTAGGACAGGGCGGCTTCGTGAACACTGAAGCTTTCTTT.

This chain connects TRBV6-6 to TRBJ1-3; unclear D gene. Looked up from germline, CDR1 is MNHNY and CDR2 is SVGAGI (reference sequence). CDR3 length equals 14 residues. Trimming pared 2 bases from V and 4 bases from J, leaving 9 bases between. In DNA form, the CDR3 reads TGTGCCAGCAGTTACCCGGTTATCGGAAACACCATATATTTT. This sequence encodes CASSYPVIGNTIYF.

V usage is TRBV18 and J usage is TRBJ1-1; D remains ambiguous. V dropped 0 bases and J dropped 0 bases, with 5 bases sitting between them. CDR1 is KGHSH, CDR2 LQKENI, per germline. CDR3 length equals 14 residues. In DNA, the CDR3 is TGTGCCAGCTCACCACCTAACCTGAACACTGAAGCTTTCTTT. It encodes CASSPPNLNTEAFF.

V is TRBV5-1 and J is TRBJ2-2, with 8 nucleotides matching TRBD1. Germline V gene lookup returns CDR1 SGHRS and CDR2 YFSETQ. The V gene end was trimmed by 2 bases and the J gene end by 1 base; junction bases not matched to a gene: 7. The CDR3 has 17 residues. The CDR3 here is CASSLYPTGGNTGELFF. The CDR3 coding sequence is TGCGCCAGCAGCTTATATCCCACAGGGGGGAACACCGGGGAGCTGTTTTTT.

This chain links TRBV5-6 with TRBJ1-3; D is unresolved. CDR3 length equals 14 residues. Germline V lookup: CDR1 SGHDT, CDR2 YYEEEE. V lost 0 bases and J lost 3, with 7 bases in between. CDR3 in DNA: TGTGCCAGCAGCTTGGGCCAGGATGGAAACACCATATATTTT. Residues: CASSLGQDGNTIYF.

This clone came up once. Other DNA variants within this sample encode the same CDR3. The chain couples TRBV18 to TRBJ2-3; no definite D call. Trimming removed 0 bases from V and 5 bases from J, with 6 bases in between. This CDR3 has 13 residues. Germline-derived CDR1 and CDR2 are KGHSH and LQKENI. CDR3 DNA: TGTGCCAGCTCACCACCCGGCTTAGATACGCAGTATTTT. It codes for CASSPPGLDTQYF.

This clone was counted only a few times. The CDR3 loop is CASSHTRGWVGTQYF. The CDR3 DNA sequence: TGTGCCAGCAGCCACACAAGAGGTTGGGTTGGGACCCAGTACTTC. This chain links TRBV14 with TRBJ2-5; D gene uncertain. The CDR3 loop spans 15 amino acids. In germline, CDR1 is SGHDN, CDR2 FVKESK. Deletions cut 3 bases from V and 7 bases from J, with 18 bases between. Full variable domain (outside the CDR3, taken from reference TRBV14 and TRBJ2-5): EAGVTQFPSHSVIEKGQTVTLRCDPISGHDNLYWYRRVMGKEIKFLLHFVKESKQDESGMPNNRFLAERTGGTYSTLKVQPAELEDSGVYFCASSHTRGWVGTQYFGPGTRLLVL.

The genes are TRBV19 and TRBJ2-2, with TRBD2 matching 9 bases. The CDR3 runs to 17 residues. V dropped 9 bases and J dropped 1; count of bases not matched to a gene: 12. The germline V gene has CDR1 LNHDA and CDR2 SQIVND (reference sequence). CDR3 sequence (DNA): TGTGCCAGCAGGGGGTTAGCGGGAGATGGGAACACCGGGGAGCTGTTTTTT. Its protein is CASRGLAGDGNTGELFF.

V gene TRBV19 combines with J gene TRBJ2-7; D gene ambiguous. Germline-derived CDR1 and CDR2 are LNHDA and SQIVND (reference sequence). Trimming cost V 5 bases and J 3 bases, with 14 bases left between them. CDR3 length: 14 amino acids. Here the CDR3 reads CASSPLSRVYEQYF. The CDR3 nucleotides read TGTGCCAGTAGTCCGCTGTCCAGAGTCTACGAGCAGTACTTC.

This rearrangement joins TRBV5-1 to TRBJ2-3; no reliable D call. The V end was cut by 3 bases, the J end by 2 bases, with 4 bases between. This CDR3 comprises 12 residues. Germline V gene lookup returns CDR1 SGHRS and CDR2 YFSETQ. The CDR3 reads CASSSTTDTQYF. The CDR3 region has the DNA TGCGCCAGCAGCTCGACCACAGATACGCAGTATTTT.